These T cell receptor beta chains were read from a single sample in a study of T-cell memory formation after mild COVID-19. Each CDR3 protein gets one entry after TCRdb re-called the 5' RACE reads with MiXCR. The sample has approximately 110,000 distinct CDR3 sequences; 20% to 25% are singletons. Sample: PBMCs or a T cell subset sorted from them (not recorded which). The receptors come from a young man who had mild COVID-19 (a few samples of this study predate the infection). Cell type and time point are not known. The CDR3 runs from the conserved cysteine through the conserved F or W. A D gene is named only where the DNA matches it firmly. Clone size is not always given. Where it is, it says once, few, many or a class for expanded clones.

d_gene: TRBD1
abundance: NA
j_gene: TRBJ2-7
v_gene: TRBV20-1
CDR3aa: CSAEGQATTYEQYF
CDR3nt: TGCAGTGCTGAGGGACAGGCGACAACCTACGAGCAGTACTTC

d_gene: TRBD2
abundance: few
j_gene: TRBJ2-4
v_gene: TRBV6-6
CDR3aa: CASSTGVAGENIQYF
CDR3nt: TGTGCCAGCAGTACGGGCGTAGCGGGGGAAAACATTCAGTACTTC

d_gene: NA
abundance: NA
j_gene: TRBJ2-1
v_gene: TRBV3-1
CDR3aa: CASSHLGSYNEQFF
CDR3nt: TGTGCCAGCAGCCATCTCGGGTCCTACAATGAGCAGTTCTTC

d_gene: TRBD1
abundance: many
j_gene: TRBJ1-2
v_gene: TRBV7-2
CDR3aa: CASSYSRDREKF
CDR3nt: TGTGCCAGCAGTTACTCCCGGGACAGAGAAAAATTC

d_gene: TRBD2
abundance: many
j_gene: TRBJ2-7
v_gene: TRBV7-9
CDR3aa: CASSSLAGGPGEQYF
CDR3nt: TGTGCCAGCAGCTCCCTAGCGGGGGGGCCCGGGGAGCAGTACTTC

d_gene: NA
abundance: few
j_gene: TRBJ1-2
v_gene: TRBV7-3
CDR3aa: CASSSEGSGYTF
CDR3nt: TGTGCCAGCAGCTCCGAGGGGAGTGGCTACACCTTC

d_gene: NA
abundance: few
j_gene: TRBJ2-2
v_gene: TRBV29-1
CDR3aa: CSVEVAPTGELFF
CDR3nt: TGCAGCGTTGAGGTAGCGCCGACCGGGGAGCTGTTTTTT

d_gene: NA
abundance: NA
j_gene: TRBJ2-5
v_gene: TRBV7-9
CDR3aa: CASSPWDAPGTQYF
CDR3nt: TGTGCCAGCAGCCCCTGGGACGCCCCGGGGACCCAGTACTTC

d_gene: NA
abundance: NA
j_gene: TRBJ2-7
v_gene: TRBV9
CDR3aa: CASSYRPDSYEQYF
CDR3nt: TGTGCCAGCAGCTATCGACCCGACTCCTACGAGCAGTACTTC

d_gene: TRBD1
abundance: few
j_gene: TRBJ1-2
v_gene: TRBV27
CDR3aa: CASSFGTDKGPYGYTF
CDR3nt: TGTGCCAGCAGTTTCGGGACAGACAAAGGACCATATGGCTACACCTTC

d_gene: NA
abundance: NA
j_gene: TRBJ2-2
v_gene: TRBV12-3/TRBV12-4
CDR3aa: CASTRGTGELFF
CDR3nt: TGTGCCAGCACCCGGGGAACCGGGGAGCTGTTTTTT

d_gene: NA
abundance: NA
j_gene: TRBJ2-5
v_gene: TRBV7-8
CDR3aa: CASSRSGRETQYF
CDR3nt: TGTGCCAGCAGCCGATCGGGACGGGAGACCCAGTACTTC

d_gene: NA
abundance: few
j_gene: TRBJ2-3
v_gene: TRBV27
CDR3aa: CASSNRVSTDTQYF
CDR3nt: TGTGCCAGCAGTAACAGGGTTAGCACAGATACGCAGTATTTT

d_gene: NA
abundance: NA
j_gene: TRBJ1-5
v_gene: TRBV15
CDR3aa: CATSREGGRGNQPQHF
CDR3nt: TGTGCCACCAGCAGAGAGGGGGGCAGGGGAAATCAGCCCCAGCATTTT

d_gene: NA
abundance: few
j_gene: TRBJ2-2
v_gene: TRBV19
CDR3aa: CASSAGVNTGELFF
CDR3nt: TGTGCCAGTAGTGCAGGGGTGAACACCGGGGAGCTGTTTTTT

d_gene: NA
abundance: NA
j_gene: TRBJ2-5
v_gene: TRBV6-2/TRBV6-3
CDR3aa: CASGAALQETQYF
CDR3nt: TGTGCCAGCGGGGCAGCACTTCAAGAGACCCAGTACTTC

d_gene: NA
abundance: NA
j_gene: TRBJ2-1
v_gene: TRBV24-1
CDR3aa: CATSDGKAGLPYNEQFF
CDR3nt: TGTGCCACCAGTGATGGCAAGGCAGGCTTACCCTACAATGAGCAGTTCTTC

d_gene: NA
abundance: few
j_gene: TRBJ2-1
v_gene: TRBV7-3
CDR3aa: CASSLSRAEGNEQFF
CDR3nt: TGTGCCAGCAGCTTAAGCAGGGCAGAAGGCAATGAGCAGTTCTTC

d_gene: NA
abundance: few
j_gene: TRBJ2-3
v_gene: TRBV15
CDR3aa: CATSRPLSPREVRTDTQYF
CDR3nt: TGTGCCACCAGCAGACCCCTGAGTCCGAGAGAGGTCCGCACAGATACGCAGTATTTT

d_gene: TRBD2
abundance: NA
j_gene: TRBJ2-1
v_gene: TRBV7-3
CDR3aa: CASSLTLGLAGALSYNEQFF
CDR3nt: TGTGCCAGCAGCTTAACGTTGGGACTAGCGGGGGCCCTCTCCTACAATGAGCAGTTCTTC

d_gene: TRBD2
abundance: few
j_gene: TRBJ2-3
v_gene: TRBV30
CDR3aa: CALNLAGGSTDTQYF
CDR3nt: TGTGCCTTAAACCTAGCGGGGGGGAGCACAGATACGCAGTATTTT

d_gene: TRBD1
abundance: NA
j_gene: TRBJ2-7
v_gene: TRBV15
CDR3aa: CATSRGTGSYEQYF
CDR3nt: TGTGCCACCAGCAGGGGGACAGGCTCCTACGAGCAGTACTTC

d_gene: TRBD2
abundance: few
j_gene: TRBJ2-3
v_gene: TRBV20-1
CDR3aa: CSARVSRGADTQYF
CDR3nt: TGCAGTGCTAGAGTAAGCCGGGGGGCAGATACGCAGTATTTT

d_gene: NA
abundance: NA
j_gene: TRBJ1-2
v_gene: TRBV4-1
CDR3aa: CASSQDSRRMGIYGYTF
CDR3nt: TGCGCCAGCAGCCAAGATAGTCGCCGGATGGGGATTTATGGCTACACCTTC

d_gene: TRBD2
abundance: NA
j_gene: TRBJ2-1
v_gene: TRBV11-2
CDR3aa: CASSLGTSGVFF
CDR3nt: TGTGCCAGCAGCCTCGGGACTAGCGGGGTATTCTTC

d_gene: NA
abundance: few
j_gene: TRBJ2-5
v_gene: TRBV7-8
CDR3aa: CAGGGQQETQYF
CDR3nt: TGTGCCGGGGGGGGACAGCAAGAGACCCAGTACTTC

d_gene: NA
abundance: NA
j_gene: TRBJ1-6
v_gene: TRBV7-8
CDR3aa: CASSLWGVVSPLHF
CDR3nt: TGTGCCAGCAGCTTATGGGGGGTTGTCTCACCCCTCCACTTT

d_gene: NA
abundance: few
j_gene: TRBJ1-1
v_gene: TRBV5-1
CDR3aa: CASSLVVSGNTEAFF
CDR3nt: TGCGCCAGCAGCTTGGTGGTCAGCGGGAACACTGAAGCTTTCTTT

d_gene: NA
abundance: few
j_gene: TRBJ2-3
v_gene: TRBV7-8
CDR3aa: CASSLAQAVSTDTQYF
CDR3nt: TGTGCCAGCAGCTTAGCGCAGGCAGTTAGCACAGATACGCAGTATTTT

d_gene: TRBD1
abundance: NA
j_gene: TRBJ1-2
v_gene: TRBV4-2
CDR3aa: CASSQEKGTGYGYTF
CDR3nt: TGTGCCAGCAGCCAAGAAAAAGGGACAGGGTATGGCTACACCTTC

d_gene: NA
abundance: few
j_gene: TRBJ1-5
v_gene: TRBV7-9
CDR3aa: CASSSPGDSNQPQHF
CDR3nt: TGTGCCAGCAGCTCCCCGGGGGATAGCAATCAGCCCCAGCATTTT

d_gene: NA
abundance: few
j_gene: TRBJ2-7
v_gene: TRBV3-1
CDR3aa: CASSQGWKTYEQYF
CDR3nt: TGTGCCAGCAGCCAAGGGTGGAAGACCTACGAGCAGTACTTC

d_gene: NA
abundance: NA
j_gene: TRBJ2-1
v_gene: TRBV4-3
CDR3aa: CASSYTTGTIFDEQFF
CDR3nt: TGCGCCAGCTCATATACGACCGGGACAATCTTCGATGAGCAGTTCTTC

d_gene: NA
abundance: NA
j_gene: TRBJ2-3
v_gene: TRBV4-1
CDR3aa: CASSPRAVSTDTQYF
CDR3nt: TGCGCCAGCAGCCCCCGGGCCGTTAGCACAGATACGCAGTATTTT

d_gene: TRBD2
abundance: few
j_gene: TRBJ2-2
v_gene: TRBV5-1
CDR3aa: CASSFSSGFNTGELFF
CDR3nt: TGCGCCAGCAGCTTTTCTAGCGGATTCAACACCGGGGAGCTGTTTTTT

d_gene: NA
abundance: NA
j_gene: TRBJ2-1
v_gene: TRBV4-3
CDR3aa: CASSPTQGNIDEQFF
CDR3nt: TGCGCCAGCAGCCCAACACAGGGAAATATAGATGAGCAGTTCTTC

d_gene: NA
abundance: few
j_gene: TRBJ1-5
v_gene: TRBV4-1
CDR3aa: CASNPRGDNQPQHF
CDR3nt: TGCGCCAGCAACCCGAGGGGGGACAATCAGCCCCAGCATTTT

d_gene: TRBD1
abundance: NA
j_gene: TRBJ2-5
v_gene: TRBV12-3/TRBV12-4
CDR3aa: CASRPPGQGIGETQYF
CDR3nt: TGTGCCAGCAGACCCCCGGGACAGGGAATCGGAGAGACCCAGTACTTC

d_gene: NA
abundance: few
j_gene: TRBJ2-3
v_gene: TRBV3-1
CDR3aa: CASSPQPGTPLRDTQYF
CDR3nt: TGTGCCAGCAGCCCCCAGCCCGGGACTCCCCTCCGTGATACGCAGTATTTT

d_gene: NA
abundance: few
j_gene: TRBJ1-1
v_gene: TRBV27
CDR3aa: CASSYGGNTEAFF
CDR3nt: TGTGCCAGCAGTTATGGGGGTAACACTGAAGCTTTCTTT

d_gene: NA
abundance: NA
j_gene: TRBJ1-1
v_gene: TRBV9
CDR3aa: CASSLSGLLNTEAFF
CDR3nt: TGTGCCAGCAGCTTATCGGGACTACTGAACACTGAAGCTTTCTTT

d_gene: NA
abundance: few
j_gene: TRBJ1-1
v_gene: TRBV19
CDR3aa: CASGTLNTEAFF
CDR3nt: TGTGCCAGTGGGACCTTGAACACTGAAGCTTTCTTT

d_gene: NA
abundance: NA
j_gene: TRBJ2-3
v_gene: TRBV15
CDR3aa: CATSRGALSAPGTQYF
CDR3nt: TGTGCCACCAGCAGAGGGGCTTTATCTGCCCCGGGTACGCAGTATTTT